Listed below are T cell receptor beta chains from one sample, sequenced in a study of T cells after yellow fever vaccination. A single record per CDR3 protein comes from TCRdb applying MiXCR to the 5' RACE reads. The sample has approximately 74,000 distinct CDR3 sequences, under 6.5% seen once. The source material was CD4+ T cells sorted from PBMCs, sampled less than 16 days after the first yellow fever vaccination. Receptors originate from a man in his late teens or twenties who received the YFV17D yellow fever vaccine. CDR3s leave out the opening cysteine and the closing phenylalanine or tryptophan. Fields, in order: V gene, J gene, CDR3 protein.

>TRBV7-2|TRBJ1-1
ASSLFVNTEAF
>TRBV5-5|TRBJ1-2
ASSLEGSYGYT
>TRBV7-9|TRBJ1-2
ASSPTGSNYGYT
>TRBV6-5|TRBJ1-1
ASIRGGITEAF
>TRBV5-1|TRBJ1-1
ASSLEGIGNTEAF
>TRBV7-3|TRBJ2-5
ASSPGGQETQY
>TRBV6-5|TRBJ2-1
ASGWDRGNNEQF
>TRBV11-2|TRBJ2-3
ASSRGAGGPTDTQY
>TRBV24-1|TRBJ2-1
ATSDPYNEQF
>TRBV7-2|TRBJ2-6
ASSLAYRGGAGANVLT
>TRBV30|TRBJ1-2
AFRGNGYT
>TRBV4-3|TRBJ1-2
ASSQERWSYGYT
>TRBV9|TRBJ1-2
ASSVGPGAEFSYGYT
>TRBV20-1|TRBJ2-5
SARDWTSGGGETQY
>TRBV3-1|TRBJ2-5
ASSQRVQGWVETQY
>TRBV20-1|TRBJ2-5
SAPEETQY
>TRBV20-1|TRBJ1-4
SARGQGYEKLF
>TRBV3-1|TRBJ1-1
ASSQSQGAGTEAF
>TRBV5-1|TRBJ2-5
ASSQGTGVGETQY
>TRBV7-9|TRBJ2-3
ASSLEADTQY
>TRBV7-8|TRBJ2-4
ASSSPSGYLAKNIQY
>TRBV11-2|TRBJ1-1
ASSSRLGNTEAF
>TRBV5-6|TRBJ1-3
ASSFRFASGNTIY
>TRBV18|TRBJ1-1
ASSPQGTANTEAF
>TRBV4-1|TRBJ1-6
ASSQAGLNNSPLH
>TRBV28|TRBJ1-2
ASSQKTGGSRKNGYT
>TRBV5-1|TRBJ2-1
ASSLGAQDNEQF
>TRBV5-5|TRBJ2-3
ASSLEIRKGTDTQY
>TRBV7-9|TRBJ1-1
ASSLVSMNTEAF
>TRBV5-5|TRBJ2-4
ASSLRPGRPKNIQY
>TRBV7-2|TRBJ2-3
ASSLDPKGASTDTQY
>TRBV20-1|TRBJ1-3
SAYPGGDGNTIY
>TRBV5-1|TRBJ2-5
ASSFETHQETQY
>TRBV18|TRBJ2-5
ASSPREETQY
>TRBV5-5|TRBJ2-1
ASSPWTSGGSYNEQF